Presented here are 12 T cell receptor beta chains from one specimen sequenced in a study of T cell responses to AZD1222 COVID-19 vaccine. Libraries were prepared by immunoSEQ multiplex PCR; TCRdb keeps only in-frame clonotypes and omits some of them. The table lists around 100,000 clones, about 87% of them singletons. The input for sequencing was peripheral blood, taken on day 0 of AZD1222 vaccination. Receptor source: an adult in good health.

V gene TRBV28 combines with J gene TRBJ2-1; no clear D. This CDR3 comprises 12 residues. Between the trimmed V and J ends, which lost 1 base and 13 bases, there was a span of 11 bases. CDR1 is MDHEN and CDR2 is SYDVKM in the germline V gene. In DNA, the CDR3 is TGTGCCAGCAGTTTATTAAGTGGTAGCCAGTTCTTC. Translated: CASSLLSGSQFF.

The chain uses TRBV6-1 and TRBJ1-2; D gene ambiguous. The CDR3 has 14 amino acids. Germline-derived CDR1 and CDR2 are MNHNS and SASEGT. Trimming removed 0 bases from V and 4 bases from J, with 9 bases in between. DNA of the CDR3: TGTGCCAGCAGTGAAGCGGCGACCCTCTATGGCTACACCTTC. Translation gives CASSEAATLYGYTF.

Written as DNA, the CDR3 is TGTGCCATCGGGGTCCGTCGGGGCCAAGATACGCAGTATTTT. Its translation is CAIGVRRGQDTQYF. The J gene is TRBJ2-3, the V gene TRBV10-3, with D perhaps given as TRBD1 or TRBD2 (5 bases each). Trimming pared 8 bases from V and 5 bases from J, leaving 17 bases between. The CDR3 sequence is 14 residues long. From germline, CDR1 is ENHRY and CDR2 SYGVKD.

The count of this clone is one. Written as DNA, the CDR3 is TGTGCCATCAGAGGGACAGGATCAGTCACTGAAGCTTTCTTT. Protein product: CAIRGTGSVTEAFF. This chain joins TRBV10-3 and TRBJ1-1; 8 bases align to TRBD1. CDR1 is ENHRY, CDR2 SYGVKD, per germline. The CDR3 runs 14 residues. Unmatched junction bases numbered 7, after V lost 6 bases and J lost 4 bases.

This clone was counted between two and nine times. This chain links TRBV4-2 with TRBJ2-5, with TRBD2 identical over 13 bases. V lost 2 bases and J lost 3; bases outside the gene matches: 3. CDR1 and CDR2 from the germline V gene are LGHNA and YNFKEQ. The CDR3 sequence is 16 residues long. CDR3 loop: CASSQTGTSGEETQYF. The CDR3, as DNA: TGTGCCAGCAGCCAAACCGGGACTAGCGGGGAAGAGACCCAGTACTTC.

About this clone: Other DNA sequences from this sample encode an identical CDR3 as well. The CDR3 protein is CSARGDNEQFF. The CDR3 DNA is TGCAGTGCTAGGGGGGACAATGAGCAGTTCTTC. V is TRBV20-1 and J is TRBJ2-1; D may be TRBD1 or TRBD2 (5 bases each). Germline V gene sequence: CDR1 DFQATT, CDR2 SNEGSKA (reference sequence). V was shortened by 3 bases and J by 5 bases, with 5 bases between the two germline ends. The CDR3 consists of 11 residues.

The gene calls are TRBV6-5 and TRBJ1-2; D is perhaps TRBD1 (5 bases). Trimming removed 4 bases from V and 7 bases from J, with 16 bases in between. Germline CDR1 reads MNHEY; CDR2 reads SVGAGI. The CDR3 contains 14 residues. CDR3 protein: CASSSFQGIGGYTF. CDR3 sequence (DNA): TGTGCCAGCAGTTCTTTCCAGGGTATCGGTGGCTACACCTTC.

The J gene is TRBJ1-3, the V gene TRBV10-3; unclear D gene. Germline assignment: CDR1 ENHRY and CDR2 SYGVKD. Trimming took 6 bases from V and 0 from J, leaving 12 bases between them. The CDR3 length is 15 residues. The CDR3 DNA is TGTGCCATCAGGGAGGGCGCGGGCTCTGGAAACACCATATATTTT. This sequence encodes CAIREGAGSGNTIYF.

This chain connects TRBV5-8 to TRBJ2-7; D remains ambiguous. V lost 1 base and J lost 4, with 21 bases in between. The CDR3 has 17 amino acids. Germline CDR1 reads SGHTS; CDR2 reads YDEGEE. This CDR3 reads CASSLKFPLLWGYEQYF. The CDR3 DNA is TGTGCCAGCAGCTTGAAGTTTCCTCTCCTCTGGGGATACGAGCAGTACTTC.

J is TRBJ2-5 and V is TRBV6-5; D possibly corresponds to TRBD1 (6 bases). This CDR3 has 13 amino acids. CDR1 is MNHEY and CDR2 is SVGAGI in the germline V gene. V was clipped by 10 bases and J by 2 bases, with 14 bases between them. CDR3 sequence: CATYGQTQETQYF. CDR3 sequence (DNA): TGTGCCACCTACGGACAGACTCAAGAGACCCAGTACTTC.

This clone showed up just a few times. V usage is TRBV15 and J usage is TRBJ1-4; tentatively, D is TRBD1 (5 bases). Germline V gives CDR1 LNHNV, CDR2 YYDKDF (reference sequence). The CDR3 totals 15 residues. Trimming pared 0 bases from V and 7 bases from J, leaving 12 bases between. CDR3 amino acids: CATSRDRGEGEKLFF. DNA of the CDR3: TGTGCCACCAGCAGAGATAGGGGAGAGGGTGAAAAACTGTTTTTT.

This chain joins TRBV7-9 and TRBJ1-2; D may be TRBD1 (6 bases). V shed 10 bases and J shed 3 bases, with 12 bases lying between them. CDR3 length: 12 residues. Germline V lookup: CDR1 SEHNR, CDR2 FQNEAQ (reference sequence). The CDR3 DNA reads TGTGCCACTCCAGGGGTCTACTATGGCTACACCTTC. Translation: CATPGVYYGYTF.